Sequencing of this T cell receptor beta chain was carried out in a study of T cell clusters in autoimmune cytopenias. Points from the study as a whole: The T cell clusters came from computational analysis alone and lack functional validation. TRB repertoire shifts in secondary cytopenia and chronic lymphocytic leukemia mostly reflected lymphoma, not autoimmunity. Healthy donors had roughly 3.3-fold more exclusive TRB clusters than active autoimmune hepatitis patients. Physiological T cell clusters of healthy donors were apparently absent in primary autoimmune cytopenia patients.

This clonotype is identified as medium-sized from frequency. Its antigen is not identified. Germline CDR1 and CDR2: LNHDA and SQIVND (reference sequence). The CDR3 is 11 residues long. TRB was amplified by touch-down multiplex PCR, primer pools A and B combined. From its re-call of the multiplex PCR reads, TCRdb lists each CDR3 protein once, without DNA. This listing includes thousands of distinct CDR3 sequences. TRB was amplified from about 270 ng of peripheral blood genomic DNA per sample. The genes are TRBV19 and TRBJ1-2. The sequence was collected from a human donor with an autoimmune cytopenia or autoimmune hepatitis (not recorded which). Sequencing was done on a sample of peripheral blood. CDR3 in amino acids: CASNSAGGYTF.